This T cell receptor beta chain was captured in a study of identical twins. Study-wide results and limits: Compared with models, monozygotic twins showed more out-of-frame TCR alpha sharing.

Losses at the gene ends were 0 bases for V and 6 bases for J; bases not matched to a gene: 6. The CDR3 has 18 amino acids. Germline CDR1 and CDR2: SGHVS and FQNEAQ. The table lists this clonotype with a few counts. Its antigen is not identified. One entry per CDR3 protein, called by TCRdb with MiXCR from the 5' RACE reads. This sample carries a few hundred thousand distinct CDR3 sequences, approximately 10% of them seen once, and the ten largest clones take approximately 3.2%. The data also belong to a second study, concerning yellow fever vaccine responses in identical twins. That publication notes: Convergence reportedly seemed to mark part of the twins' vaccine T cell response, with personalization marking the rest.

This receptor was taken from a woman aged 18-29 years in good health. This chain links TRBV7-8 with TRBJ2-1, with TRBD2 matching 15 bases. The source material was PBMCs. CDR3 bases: TGTGCCAGCAGCTTAGCGCGGGGACTAGCGGGGGGCTTCAATGAGCAGTTCTTC. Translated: CASSLARGLAGGFNEQFF. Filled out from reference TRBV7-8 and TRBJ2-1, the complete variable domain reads GAGVSQSPRYKVAKRGQDVALRCDPISGHVSLFWYQQALGQGPEFLTYFQNEAQLDKSGLPSDRFFAERPEGSVSTLKIQRTQQEDSAVYLCASSLARGLAGGFNEQFFGPGTRLTVL.